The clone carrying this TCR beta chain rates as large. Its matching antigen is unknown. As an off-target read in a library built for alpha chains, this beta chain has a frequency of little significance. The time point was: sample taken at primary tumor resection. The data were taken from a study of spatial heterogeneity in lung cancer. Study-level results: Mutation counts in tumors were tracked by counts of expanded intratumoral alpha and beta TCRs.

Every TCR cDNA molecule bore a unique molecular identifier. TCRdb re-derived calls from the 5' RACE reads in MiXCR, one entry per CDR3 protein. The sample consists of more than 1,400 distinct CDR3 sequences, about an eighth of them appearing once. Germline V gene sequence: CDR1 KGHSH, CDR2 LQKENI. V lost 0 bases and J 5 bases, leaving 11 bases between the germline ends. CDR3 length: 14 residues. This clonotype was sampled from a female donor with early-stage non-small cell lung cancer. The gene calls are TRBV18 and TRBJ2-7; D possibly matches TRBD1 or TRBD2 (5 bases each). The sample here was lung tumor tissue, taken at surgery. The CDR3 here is CASSPPGRSDEQYF. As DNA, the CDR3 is TGTGCCAGCTCACCACCGGGACGGAGCGACGAGCAGTACTTC.